Each of the 10 T cell receptor beta chains below was sequenced from the same sample in a study of resident and recirculating memory T cells in vitiligo. The data were produced by immunoSEQ multiplex PCR, yet TCRdb's version contains in-frame clones alone and is incomplete. Among tens of thousands of clones, roughly nine tenths were seen once, and the ten largest hold more than 5%. Input material: blood. These receptor sequences come from a male donor with vitiligo.

The chain has TRBV5-5 and TRBJ2-5; the match to TRBD1 covers 9 bases. With 4 bases clipped from V and 5 bases from J, the junction kept 9 bases outside the gene matches. The germline V gene encodes CDR1 SGHKS and CDR2 YYEKEE (reference sequence). This CDR3 is built from 15 residues. The CDR3: CASSPQGALTETQYF. The CDR3 region has the DNA TGTGCCAGCAGCCCACAGGGGGCGCTTACGGAGACCCAGTACTTC.

V usage is TRBV7-2 and J usage is TRBJ2-1; TRBD2 agrees at 9 bases. V shed 0 bases and J 4 bases; nucleotides not matched to a gene: 22. The CDR3 is 22 residues long. CDR1 is SGHTA and CDR2 is FQGNSA in the germline V gene. Here the CDR3 reads CASSLATSGTSWGVGFYNEQFF. CDR3 bases: TGTGCCAGCAGCTTAGCGACCAGCGGGACTAGCTGGGGGGTGGGGTTTTACAATGAGCAGTTCTTC.

This rearrangement joins TRBV9 to TRBJ2-7; TRBD2 aligns across 8 bases. Germline CDR1 is SGDLS and CDR2 is YYNGEE. J gave up 0 bases and V 5 bases, and 1 base lay outside the gene matches. This CDR3 has 13 amino acids. CDR3 coding DNA: TGTGCCAGCAGTAGCGGGAACTCCTACGAGCAGTACTTC. Protein product: CASSSGNSYEQYF.

The rearrangement links TRBV5-4 to TRBJ1-3; D ambiguous. Trimming took off 1 base at V and 2 bases at J, with 13 bases between the two ends. CDR1 is SGHNT and CDR2 is YYREEE in the germline V gene (reference sequence). The CDR3 consists of 16 residues. Here the CDR3 DNA reads TGTGCCAGCAGCTTGAATGGCAAACCCACTGGAAACACCATATATTTT. Protein: CASSLNGKPTGNTIYF.

The chain combines TRBV4-3 with TRBJ2-1, with 10 bases aligning to TRBD2. Losses at the gene ends were 1 base for V and 7 bases for J; bases not matched to a gene: 4. Germline assignment: CDR1 LGHNA and CDR2 YSLEER. The CDR3 contains 15 residues. The CDR3 DNA follows: TGCGCCAGCAGCCAAGTTGTACTAGCGGGAAATGAGCAGTTCTTC. Its protein is CASSQVVLAGNEQFF.

V usage is TRBV13 and J usage is TRBJ2-3; D might be TRBD2 (6 bases). V was pared by 5 bases and J by 1 base, with 13 bases between. Per the germline V gene, CDR1 is PRHDT and CDR2 is FYEKMQ (reference sequence). This CDR3 is 15 amino acids long. CDR3 residues: CASSTRRAGTDTQYF. For the CDR3, the DNA is TGTGCCAGCAGCACACGGAGGGCCGGCACAGATACGCAGTATTTT. The complete variable domain, with remaining parts taken from reference TRBV13 and TRBJ2-3, reads AAGVIQSPRHLIKEKRETATLKCYPIPRHDTVYWYQQGPGQDPQFLISFYEKMQSDKGSIPDRFSAQQFSDYHSELNMSSLELGDSALYFCASSTRRAGTDTQYFGPGTRLTVL.

The V gene is TRBV6-6, the J gene TRBJ2-5, with D unclear. Trimming took off 5 bases at V and 2 bases at J, with 6 bases between the two ends. The germline gives CDR1 MNHNY, CDR2 SVGAGI (reference sequence). The CDR3 contains 12 residues. The CDR3 DNA reads as TGTGCCAGCAGTCCAGGACAAGAGACCCAGTACTTC. Encoded protein: CASSPGQETQYF.

V is TRBV7-3 and J is TRBJ2-3; TRBD2 matches 8 bases. The CDR3 spans 15 residues. Germline assignment: CDR1 SGHTA and CDR2 FQGTGA. Trimming took 8 bases from V and 2 from J; bases not matched to a gene: 9. The CDR3 loop reads CASREGAGNTDTQYF. The CDR3 DNA is TGTGCCAGCCGGGAGGGAGCGGGGAACACAGATACGCAGTATTTT.

The V and J genes are TRBV4-3 and TRBJ2-3, with 10 positions matching TRBD2. Germline CDR1 is LGHNA and CDR2 is YSLEER. The CDR3 length is 17 residues. V lost 0 bases to trimming and J lost 6 bases; unmatched junction nucleotides: 9. The DNA for the CDR3 is TGCGCCAGCAGCCAAGATTTTGAGCGGGAGGGCCTCGATACGCAGTATTTT. Protein sequence: CASSQDFEREGLDTQYF.

The rearrangement joins TRBV4-2 to TRBJ2-2, with D hard to call. The CDR3 runs to 13 residues. Germline V gives CDR1 LGHNA, CDR2 YNFKEQ. V was cut by 4 bases and J by 5 bases, with 8 bases left in between. In nucleotides, the CDR3 is TGTGCCAGCAGCCCATCGAGGACCGGGGAGCTGTTTTTT. Its protein is CASSPSRTGELFF.